Below, 7 T cell receptor beta chains from the same sample are listed, as sequenced in a study of spatial heterogeneity in lung cancer. TCRdb reprocessed the 5' RACE reads via MiXCR and lists one record per CDR3 protein. The table has roughly 120,000 distinct CDR3 sequences, about 12% seen once. Time point specified: blood at routine non-recurrence follow-up after resection. Whole RNA obtained from tumor, nontumor lung or frozen PBMC underwent sequencing without sorting. This specimen consisted of PBMCs, obtained at follow-up. These receptors were obtained from a male donor with early-stage non-small cell lung cancer.

In its sample, this clonotype was seen many times. The V call is TRBV28, the J call TRBJ2-7; either TRBD1 or TRBD2 may supply D (5 bases each). Germline assignment: CDR1 MDHEN and CDR2 SYDVKM. The ends were cut back, 5 bases at V and 2 bases at J, with 16 bases in the middle. CDR3 length: 15 residues. The CDR3 DNA follows: TGTGCCAGCAGTCCCTATGGGACGCTTCCCTACGAGCAGTACTTC. This codes for CASSPYGTLPYEQYF.

This clonotype was observed a few times. J is TRBJ1-1 and V is TRBV20-1, with D unclear. Germline assignment: CDR1 DFQATT and CDR2 SNEGSKA (reference sequence). The CDR3 extends over 14 amino acids. The V end lost 2 bases, the J end lost 6 bases, and 16 bases lay between the germline ends. DNA of the CDR3: TGCAGTGCTAGAAGACCGACTGAACGAGCTGAAGCTTTCTTT. It encodes CSARRPTERAEAFF.

This clonotype was counted at least ten times. V is TRBV27 and J is TRBJ1-4; 7 nucleotides match TRBD1. The V and J ends lost 6 bases and 8 bases, in that order; junction bases with no gene match: 9. Germline loops: CDR1 MNHEY, CDR2 SMNVEV (reference sequence). This CDR3 spans 14 amino acids. As DNA, the CDR3 is TGTGCCAGCAGCAAGACAGGGCCCAGGGAAAAACTGTTTTTT. It encodes CASSKTGPREKLFF.

This clonotype was counted at least ten times. This chain links TRBV4-2 with TRBJ1-2, with no clear D. This CDR3 is built from 16 residues. CDR1 and CDR2 (germline): LGHNA, YNFKEQ. V was trimmed by 5 bases and J by 0 bases, leaving 16 bases between them. The CDR3 DNA sequence: TGTGCCAGCAGCAGAACGTTTGATCCGACTAACTATGGCTACACCTTC. Translating it yields CASSRTFDPTNYGYTF.

The chain couples TRBV7-8 to TRBJ2-5; 10 bases map to TRBD1. Unmatched junction bases numbered 12, after V lost 5 bases and J lost 6 bases. CDR1 is SGHVS and CDR2 is FQNEAQ in the germline V gene. The CDR3 is 16 residues long. The CDR3, as DNA: TGTGCCAGCAGCCCGACGTTGGGACAGGGGTCGCAGACCCAGTACTTC. It codes for CASSPTLGQGSQTQYF.

The CDR3: CAISPGVTDTQYF. DNA for the CDR3: TGTGCCATCAGTCCCGGAGTCACAGATACGCAGTATTTT. V is TRBV10-3 and J is TRBJ2-3; D is ambiguous. CDR1 is ENHRY, CDR2 SYGVKD, per germline. V was pared by 5 bases and J by 2 bases, with 8 bases between. This CDR3 is 13 amino acids long.

The V gene is TRBV7-2, the J gene TRBJ1-6; D remains ambiguous. Trimming took off 0 bases at V and 9 bases at J, with 12 bases between the two ends. This CDR3 is built from 15 residues. The germline CDR1 and CDR2 sequences are SGHTA and FQGNSA. For the CDR3, the DNA is TGTGCCAGCAGCTTAGCCTCGGGCTCGATTTCACCCCTCCACTTT. It encodes CASSLASGSISPLHF.